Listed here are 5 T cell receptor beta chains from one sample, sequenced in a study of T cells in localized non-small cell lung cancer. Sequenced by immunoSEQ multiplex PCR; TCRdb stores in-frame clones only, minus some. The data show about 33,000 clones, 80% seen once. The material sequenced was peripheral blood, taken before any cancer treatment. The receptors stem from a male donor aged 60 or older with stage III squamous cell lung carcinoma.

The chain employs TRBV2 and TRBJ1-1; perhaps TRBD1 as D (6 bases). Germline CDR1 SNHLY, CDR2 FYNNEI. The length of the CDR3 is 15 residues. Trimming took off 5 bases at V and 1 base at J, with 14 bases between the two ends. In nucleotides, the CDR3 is TGTGCCAGCAGTCTCACAGGGTTAGGGAACACTGAAGCTTTCTTT. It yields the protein CASSLTGLGNTEAFF.

The CDR3 nucleotides read TGTGCCAGCAGCTTAGACCCAGGGTCTGGAAACACCATATATTTT. It translates to CASSLDPGSGNTIYF. The chain employs TRBV7-6 and TRBJ1-3, with D possibly TRBD1 on 5 matching bases. Between the trimmed V and J ends, which lost 1 base and 1 base, there was a span of 8 bases. CDR1 is SGHVS, CDR2 FNYEAQ, per germline. The CDR3 spans 15 residues.

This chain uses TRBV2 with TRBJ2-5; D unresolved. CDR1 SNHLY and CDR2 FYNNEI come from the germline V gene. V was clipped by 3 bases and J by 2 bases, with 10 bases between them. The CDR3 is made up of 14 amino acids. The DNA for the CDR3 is TGTGCCAGCAGTGATGGGCGATGGCAAGAGACCCAGTACTTC. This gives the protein CASSDGRWQETQYF.

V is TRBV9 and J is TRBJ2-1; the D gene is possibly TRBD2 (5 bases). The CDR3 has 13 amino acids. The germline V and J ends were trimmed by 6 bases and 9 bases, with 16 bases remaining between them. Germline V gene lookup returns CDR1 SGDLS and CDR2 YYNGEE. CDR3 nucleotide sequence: TGTGCCAGCAACGCGGGTCAGGCGCGTGAGCAGTTCTTC. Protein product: CASNAGQAREQFF.

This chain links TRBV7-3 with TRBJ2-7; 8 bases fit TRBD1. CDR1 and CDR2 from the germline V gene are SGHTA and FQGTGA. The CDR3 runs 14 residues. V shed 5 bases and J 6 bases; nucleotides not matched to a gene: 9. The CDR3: CASSRTGTGSEQYF. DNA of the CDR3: TGTGCCAGCAGCCGGACAGGGACCGGGAGCGAGCAGTACTTC.